These 7 T cell receptor beta chains came from one sample sequenced in a study of blood T cell repertoires in COVID-19. Profiled with immunoSEQ multiplex PCR; TCRdb holds only in-frame clones, not every one. The sample has 250,000 to 400,000 clones; around 89% are singletons. Sequencing was performed on peripheral blood. The receptors originated from a woman aged 25 to 45 with COVID-19, enrolled during active disease.

This clone was observed a handful of times. The chain has TRBV7-2 and TRBJ1-3; maybe TRBD1 (5 bases). Looked up from germline, CDR1 is SGHTA and CDR2 is FQGNSA. V was pared by 5 bases and J by 0 bases, with 11 bases between. The CDR3 contains 15 residues. The CDR3 nucleotides are TGTGCCAGCAGCGATAGACAGTTCTCTGGAAACACCATATATTTT. This sequence encodes CASSDRQFSGNTIYF.

V usage is TRBV27 and J usage is TRBJ1-1; possibly TRBD1 for D (5 bases). Trimming pared 4 bases from V and 7 bases from J, leaving 22 bases between. Germline-derived CDR1 and CDR2 are MNHEY and SMNVEV (reference sequence). The CDR3 extends over 16 amino acids. The CDR3 loop reads CASSSGRRGVWNEAFF. CDR3 in DNA: TGTGCCAGCAGTTCTGGGCGTCGGGGGGTGTGGAATGAAGCTTTCTTT.

Written as DNA, the CDR3 is TGTGCCTGGACAGGACAGGGCACTTCACCCCTCCACTTT. Protein product: CAWTGQGTSPLHF. The chain combines TRBV30 with TRBJ1-6; 8 nucleotides align to TRBD1. The CDR3 is made up of 13 amino acids. The germline V gene has CDR1 GTSNPN and CDR2 SVGIG (reference sequence). Germline trimming cut 4 bases from V and 9 bases from J; bases unmatched to any gene: 5. Variable domain in full (rest from reference TRBV30 and TRBJ1-6): SQTIHQWPATLVQPVGSPLSLECTVEGTSNPNLYWYRQAAGRGLQLLFYSVGIGQISSEVPQNLSASRPQDRQFILSSKKLLLSDSGFYLCAWTGQGTSPLHFGNGTRLTVT.

This clone was seen only a few times. V usage is TRBV15 and J usage is TRBJ2-3, with TRBD2 as a possible D gene (6 bases). Between the trimmed V and J ends, which lost 1 base and 4 bases, there was a span of 9 bases. The germline V gene has CDR1 LNHNV and CDR2 YYDKDF (reference sequence). The CDR3 consists of 14 residues. CDR3 nucleotides: TGTGCCACCAGCAGAGGCAGGGAGGCAGATACGCAGTATTTT. Translated: CATSRGREADTQYF.

J is TRBJ2-2 and V is TRBV19; TRBD1 agrees at 11 bases. The V and J ends lost 4 bases and 4 bases, in that order; junction bases with no gene match: 8. Per the germline V gene, CDR1 is LNHDA and CDR2 is SQIVND (reference sequence). The CDR3 has 17 residues. For the CDR3, the DNA is TGTGCCAGTAGTAGGGACAGGGGGGCGTACGGCACCGGGGAGCTGTTTTTT. Translating it yields CASSRDRGAYGTGELFF. The entire variable domain, with the rest obtained from reference TRBV19 and TRBJ2-2, is as follows: DGGITQSPKYLFRKEGQNVTLSCEQNLNHDAMYWYRQDPGQGLRLIYYSQIVNDFQKGDIAEGYSVSREKKESFPLTVTSAQKNPTAFYLCASSRDRGAYGTGELFFGEGSRLTVL.

As DNA, the CDR3 is TGTGCCTGGAGTCCCACAGGATTTAATGAAAAACTGTTTTTT. As protein: CAWSPTGFNEKLFF. The J gene is TRBJ1-4, the V gene TRBV30, with D possibly being TRBD1 (5 bases). The CDR3 is 14 amino acids. Between the trimmed V and J ends, which lost 2 bases and 4 bases, there was a span of 11 bases. CDR1 is GTSNPN, CDR2 SVGIG, per germline (reference sequence).

The J gene is TRBJ1-2, the V gene TRBV19; D call uncertain. The germline V gene encodes CDR1 LNHDA and CDR2 SQIVND (reference sequence). This CDR3 has 14 residues. The germline V and J ends were trimmed by 7 bases and 3 bases, with 15 bases remaining between them. The CDR3 protein is CASTDNSGYYGYTF. CDR3 nucleotides: TGTGCCAGTACCGACAACTCGGGGTACTATGGCTACACCTTC.